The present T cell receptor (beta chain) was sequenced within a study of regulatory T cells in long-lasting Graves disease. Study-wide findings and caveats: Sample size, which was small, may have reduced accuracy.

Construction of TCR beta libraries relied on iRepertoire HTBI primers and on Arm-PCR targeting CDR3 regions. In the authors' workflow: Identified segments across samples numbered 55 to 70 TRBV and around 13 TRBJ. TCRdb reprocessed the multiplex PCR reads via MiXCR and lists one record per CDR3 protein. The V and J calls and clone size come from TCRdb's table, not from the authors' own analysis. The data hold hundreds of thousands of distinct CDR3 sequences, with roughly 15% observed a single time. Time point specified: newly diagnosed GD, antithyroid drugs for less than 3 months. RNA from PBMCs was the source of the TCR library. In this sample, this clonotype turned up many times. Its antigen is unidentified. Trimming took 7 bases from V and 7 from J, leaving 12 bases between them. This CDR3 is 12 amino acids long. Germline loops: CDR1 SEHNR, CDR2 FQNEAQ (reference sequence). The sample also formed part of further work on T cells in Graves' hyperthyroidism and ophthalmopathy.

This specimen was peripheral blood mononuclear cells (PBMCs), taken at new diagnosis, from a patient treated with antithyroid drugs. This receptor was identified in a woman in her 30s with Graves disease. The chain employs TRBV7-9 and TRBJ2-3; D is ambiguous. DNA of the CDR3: TGTGCCAGCACCCCAGTGCAAAATACGCAGTATTTT. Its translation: CASTPVQNTQYF. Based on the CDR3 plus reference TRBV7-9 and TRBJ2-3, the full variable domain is DTGVSQNPRHKITKRGQNVTFRCDPISEHNRLYWYRQTLGQGPEFLTYFQNEAQLEKSRLLSDRFSAERPKGSFSTLEIQRTEQGDSAMYLCASTPVQNTQYFGPGTRLTVL.